This entry lists 7 T cell receptor beta chains sequenced from one sample in a study of T cell repertoires in cytomegalovirus infection. TCRdb reprocessed the reads via MiXCR and lists one record per CDR3 protein. The sample has approximately 500,000 distinct CDR3 sequences, around 35% seen once. Antigen specificity for these receptors is unknown. The sample consisted of cultured PBMCs, taken from culture after CMV antigen stimulation. The receptors shown here come from a human donor in good health (CMV status not recorded). Some clones in this sample may be carry-over from other donors' samples.

This clonotype was seen a few times. The rearrangement joins TRBV10-1 to TRBJ2-2; D unresolved. This CDR3 contains 14 residues. Looked up from germline, CDR1 is WNHNN and CDR2 is SYGVQD (reference sequence). Trimming removed 6 bases at V and 0 bases at J, with 8 bases between. CDR3 sequence reads: CASRSGPNTGELFF. For the CDR3, the DNA is TGCGCCAGCAGATCGGGTCCGAACACCGGGGAGCTGTTTTTT.

This clonotype was recorded at least ten times. The chain links TRBV7-6 to TRBJ2-3; 7 positions agree with TRBD2. The length of the CDR3 is 16 residues. CDR1 is SGHVS, CDR2 FNYEAQ, per germline. Germline trimming cut 5 bases from V and 3 bases from J; bases unmatched to any gene: 11. The CDR3 DNA is TGTGCCAGCAGCCCCTCTGGCGGGAGCGGGACAGATACGCAGTATTTT. As protein: CASSPSGGSGTDTQYF.

In this sample, this clonotype turned up many times. V usage is TRBV7-2 and J usage is TRBJ1-6, with 9 bases that match TRBD1. J was trimmed by 0 bases and V by 2 bases; bases with no gene match: 5. CDR3 size: 18 residues. Per the germline V gene, CDR1 is SGHTA and CDR2 is FQGNSA. The CDR3: CASSLRTGDISYNSPLHF. The CDR3 region has the DNA TGTGCCAGCAGCTTAAGGACAGGGGATATCTCCTATAATTCACCCCTCCACTTT.

The CDR3 bases are TGCGCCAGCAGCCAATCCATCGGGGAGACCCAGTACTTC. Its translation is CASSQSIGETQYF. This rearrangement joins TRBV4-1 to TRBJ2-5, with D unclear. Germline assignment: CDR1 MGHRA and CDR2 YSYEKL. Between the trimmed V and J ends, which lost 2 bases and 5 bases, there was a span of 9 bases. CDR3 length: 13 residues.

This CDR3 is CASTLGQGKGVWVVGEQFF. CDR3 coding DNA: TGTGCCAGCACTCTAGGACAGGGGAAGGGTGTTTGGGTGGTCGGTGAGCAGTTCTTC. V is TRBV28 and J is TRBJ2-1; 9 bases match TRBD1. This CDR3 spans 19 amino acids. Germline loops: CDR1 MDHEN, CDR2 SYDVKM. J gave up 9 bases and V 7 bases, and 25 bases lay outside the gene matches.

The genes are TRBV11-2 and TRBJ2-7; TRBD1 or TRBD2 may be the D gene (7 bases each). The CDR3 is 16 amino acids. V dropped 5 bases and J dropped 5 bases, with 22 bases sitting between them. Germline V lookup: CDR1 SGHAT, CDR2 FQNNGV. CDR3 amino acids: CASSPLGGGGINEQYV. In DNA, the CDR3 is TGTGCCAGCAGCCCCCTCGGGGGAGGGGGCATCAACGAGCAGTACGTC.

This clonotype was observed a few times. The DNA for the CDR3 is TGTGCCAGCAGACGGACTAGCGAAGCTTCACCAGTTGTC. Its protein product is CASRRTSEASPVV. V usage is TRBV6-2 or TRBV6-3 and J usage is TRBJ2-7, with 9 bases matching TRBD2. Looked up from germline, CDR1 is MNHEY and CDR2 is SVGEGT. The CDR3 length is 13 residues.